The next 3 T cell receptor beta chains were all read from a single sample in a study of post-analysis software for immune sequencing data. Notes on the study in general: TRBV segments more frequent in patients than in controls numbered five and included TRBV5-6, TRBV5-1 and TRBV20-1.

The TCR beta cDNA libraries contained unique molecular identifiers. TCRdb reanalysed the PCR reads using MiXCR and keeps one entry per CDR3 protein. The sample contains 500,000 to 600,000 distinct CDR3 sequences, roughly 40% of which appear only once. No cognate antigen is known for these TCRs. Sequencing was done on a sample of blood. The receptors stem from a girl aged 10-17 years with multiple sclerosis.

This clonotype was seen a handful of times. CDR3 amino acids: CASSFAQTFNYGYTF. CDR3 in DNA: TGTGCCAGCAGCTTCGCTCAGACCTTTAACTATGGCTACACCTTC. V and J are TRBV7-2 and TRBJ1-2; D gene unclear. The CDR3 is made up of 15 amino acids. Germline V gene sequence: CDR1 SGHTA, CDR2 FQGNSA. V was trimmed by 3 bases and J by 1 base, leaving 12 bases between them.

The chain couples TRBV29-1 to TRBJ1-2, with TRBD1 as a possible D gene (5 bases). Germline CDR1 is SQVTM and CDR2 is ANQGSEA. CDR3 length: 14 amino acids. V dropped 5 bases and J dropped 5 bases, with 18 bases sitting between them. The chain's CDR3 is CSVLEGPSWYGYTF. CDR3 DNA: TGCAGCGTTCTAGAGGGGCCGTCTTGGTATGGCTACACCTTC.

This clonotype was observed a handful of times. The CDR3 nucleotides are TGCGCCAGCTTCCCAGGGCCGGGGAGTTACTCCTACAATGAGCAGTTCTTC. It is translated as CASFPGPGSYSYNEQFF. The chain joins TRBV5-1 to TRBJ2-1, with D perhaps being TRBD1 or TRBD2 (5 bases each). The CDR3 contains 17 residues. The germline V and J ends were trimmed by 7 bases and 0 bases, with 20 bases remaining between them. CDR1 and CDR2 from the germline V gene are SGHRS and YFSETQ.